The 28 T cell receptor beta chains below come from one sample, sequenced in a study of Graves' ophthalmopathy and Graves' hyperthyroidism. Scientists amplified the TCR beta CDR3 regions from RNA transcripts. A first-round RT-PCR used HTBI primers, followed by a second-round multiplex PCR. Using its own MiXCR run on the multiplex PCR reads, TCRdb lists one record per CDR3 protein. Of about 660,000 distinct CDR3 sequences in the sample, about 38% were seen once. The sequencing input was peripheral blood. The receptors here all came from an adult man with Graves' ophthalmopathy.

The V gene is TRBV25-1, the J gene TRBJ1-6; TRBD1 matches 7 bases. Germline V CDR1 and CDR2: MGHDK, SYGVNS. The CDR3 runs to 12 residues. V trimming: 9 bases; J trimming: 4 bases; junction bases outside the gene matches: 0. CDR3 residues: CARQGYNSPLHF. In nucleotides, the CDR3 is TGTGCCAGACAGGGGTATAATTCACCCCTCCACTTT.

This clonotype was found many times. J is TRBJ2-5 and V is TRBV29-1, with 10 bases lining up with TRBD1. The J segment lost 2 bases and the V segment lost 6 bases, leaving 3 bases of the junction unmatched. The CDR3 has 13 amino acids. Germline CDR1 reads SQVTM; CDR2 reads ANQGSEA. This CDR3 is CSVDRGPQETQYF. CDR3 coding DNA: TGCAGCGTCGACAGGGGGCCTCAAGAGACCCAGTACTTC.

The table lists this clonotype with a few counts. The CDR3 bases are TGTGCCAGCAGCTTAGAATGGGGACAGGTGTCTGAAGCTTTCTTT. Translating it yields CASSLEWGQVSEAFF. V and J are TRBV7-2 and TRBJ1-1; 8 nucleotides agree with TRBD1. CDR3 length: 15 amino acids. After removal of 1 base from V and 6 bases from J, the junction contained 7 bases not matched to a gene. Germline CDR1 SGHTA, CDR2 FQGNSA.

In this sample, this clonotype turned up many times. This chain connects TRBV24-1 to TRBJ1-2; 9 nucleotides agree with TRBD1. CDR3 length: 15 residues. Trimming at V came to 3 bases and at J to 5 bases, leaving 6 bases not matched to a gene. Germline CDR1 reads KGHDR; CDR2 reads SFDVKD. CDR3 loop: CATSDRDRDYYGYTF. CDR3 nucleotides: TGTGCCACCAGTGATCGGGACAGGGATTATTATGGCTACACCTTC.

Ten or more counts support this clonotype. This rearrangement joins TRBV7-3 to TRBJ2-7; perhaps D is TRBD1 or TRBD2 (6 bases each). Trimming removed 7 bases from V and 7 bases from J, with 20 bases in between. Germline V gene lookup returns CDR1 SGHTA and CDR2 FQGTGA. The CDR3 loop spans 14 amino acids. For the CDR3, the DNA is TGTGCCAGCACCCCTAGCCTGGGGGCGGGAGAGCAGTACTTC. It encodes CASTPSLGAGEQYF.

The chain uses TRBV29-1 and TRBJ2-2, with 9 bases matching TRBD1. The germline V gene encodes CDR1 SQVTM and CDR2 ANQGSEA. The ends lost 6 bases at V and 2 bases at J; junction bases unmatched: 4. This CDR3 is 14 amino acids long. CDR3 in amino acids: CSVGQGTNTGELFF. The CDR3 nucleotides read TGCAGCGTCGGACAGGGGACTAACACCGGGGAGCTGTTTTTT.

CDR3 DNA sequence: TGTGCCAGCAGCGTATGGAGGACGGGGGACGAGCAGTACTTC. It specifies CASSVWRTGDEQYF. The genes are TRBV9 and TRBJ2-7; D might be TRBD2 (6 bases). The CDR3 is made up of 14 amino acids. Germline CDR1 reads SGDLS; CDR2 reads YYNGEE. Trimming cost V 1 base and J 5 bases, with 13 bases left between them.

The V gene is TRBV10-3, the J gene TRBJ2-6, with D perhaps matching TRBD1 (5 bases). The CDR3 covers 16 residues. Germline loops: CDR1 ENHRY, CDR2 SYGVKD. The germline V and J ends were trimmed by 10 bases and 0 bases, with 16 bases remaining between them. CDR3: CASSVSDSSGANVLTF. CDR3 bases: TGTGCCAGCAGCGTGTCCGACAGCTCTGGGGCCAACGTCCTGACTTTC.

V usage is TRBV7-4 and J usage is TRBJ1-3, with 11 bases lining up with TRBD1. V lost 4 bases and J lost 0; bases outside the gene matches: 8. Germline values: CDR1 SGHVT, CDR2 SQSDAQ. The CDR3 totals 18 residues. Written as DNA, the CDR3 is TGTGCCAGCAGCTATGGACAGGGGGCTTATTACTCTGGAAACACCATATATTTT. It yields the protein CASSYGQGAYYSGNTIYF.

This clonotype was picked up many times. The chain's CDR3 is CASSVSVTGDYGYTF. CDR3 nucleotide sequence: TGTGCCAGCAGCGTATCAGTAACAGGGGACTATGGCTACACCTTC. The chain joins TRBV9 to TRBJ1-2, with 7 bases fitting TRBD1. Germline CDR1 and CDR2: SGDLS and YYNGEE. Trimming at V came to 1 base and at J to 3 bases, leaving 6 bases not matched to a gene. The CDR3 sequence is 15 residues long.

On this clonotype: An end of the junction differs from the germline gene, which may be a read error. The rearrangement joins TRBV7-9 to TRBJ1-2; 7 nucleotides match TRBD1. This CDR3 is 15 amino acids long. Germline CDR1 and CDR2: SEHNR and FQNEAQ (reference sequence). The CDR3 here is CASSQGDQDRAGYTF. Written as DNA, the CDR3 is TGCGCCAGCAGCCAAGGAGATCAAGACAGGGCGGGCTACACCTTC.

The rearrangement links TRBV7-8 to TRBJ2-2; possible D gene TRBD2, 5 bases. V was clipped by 5 bases and J by 4 bases, with 14 bases between them. Germline V gene lookup returns CDR1 SGHVS and CDR2 FQNEAQ. CDR3 length: 15 residues. The CDR3 protein is CASSPSGRGTGELFF. DNA for the CDR3: TGTGCCAGCAGCCCCAGCGGACGAGGCACCGGGGAGCTGTTTTTT.

Turning to this clonotype: One end of the junction does not line up with germline, which may come from a read error. This rearrangement joins TRBV29-1 to TRBJ2-6; 8 nucleotides line up with TRBD2. Germline V gene data show CDR1 as SQVTM and CDR2 as ANQGSEA. The CDR3 has 17 amino acids. CDR3 in amino acids: CSVGETGRTGGANVPTF. The CDR3 nucleotides read TGCAGCGTCGGTGAGACAGGCCGGACGGGGGGGGCCAACGTCCCGACTTTC.

This clonotype was seen at least ten times. This chain links TRBV7-8 with TRBJ2-6; D gene unclear. The CDR3 length is 16 residues. The germline V gene has CDR1 SGHVS and CDR2 FQNEAQ. Trimming pared 0 bases from V and 2 bases from J, leaving 8 bases between. CDR3 protein: CASSLAQLPGANVLTF. The CDR3 DNA follows: TGTGCCAGCAGCTTAGCGCAGCTCCCTGGGGCCAACGTCCTGACTTTC.

This clonotype was seen repeatedly, ten times or more. V is TRBV12-3 or TRBV12-4 and J is TRBJ1-1; D gene unclear. The V gene lost 5 bases and the J gene lost 0 bases, with 13 bases spanning the gap. The CDR3 covers 15 residues. CDR3 amino acids: CASSQGGQVNTEAFF. The CDR3 nucleotides read TGTGCCAGCAGTCAAGGCGGGCAGGTGAACACTGAAGCTTTCTTT.

This clonotype has just a few counts. The chain is built from TRBV4-3 and TRBJ1-1; D perhaps matches TRBD1 (6 bases). Deletions cut 2 bases from V and 1 base from J, with 14 bases between. The CDR3 has 16 residues. Per the germline V gene, CDR1 is LGHNA and CDR2 is YSLEER. CDR3 nucleotides: TGCGCCAGCAGCCAATATCGGGGGGCAGGGAACACTGAAGCTTTCTTT. Amino acid sequence: CASSQYRGAGNTEAFF.

This clonotype was observed at least ten times. One end of the junction does not line up with germline, which may come from a read error. The rearrangement joins TRBV14 to TRBJ1-2; 11 bases align to TRBD1. CDR3 size: 13 residues. Per the germline V gene, CDR1 is SGHDN and CDR2 is FVKESK. The CDR3 nucleotides are TGTGCCAGCAGCGATCAGGGACAGGGGGACGTCGCCTTC. This codes for CASSDQGQGDVAF.

This chain joins TRBV29-1 and TRBJ2-7; the match to TRBD2 covers 9 bases. V gave up 8 bases and J gave up 4 bases; unmatched junction bases: 9. The CDR3 has 13 amino acids. Looked up from germline, CDR1 is SQVTM and CDR2 is ANQGSEA. The CDR3 DNA reads as TGCAGCTTGGACGGCGGGAGGGGGTACGAGCAGTACTTC. It codes for CSLDGGRGYEQYF.

This sequence joins TRBV2 and TRBJ1-4; the match to TRBD1 covers 7 bases. V was clipped by 9 bases and J by 8 bases; unmatched bases: 15. Germline V gene lookup returns CDR1 SNHLY and CDR2 FYNNEI. The CDR3 is 15 residues long. CDR3 sequence: CASSDRRRAWEKLFF. As DNA, the CDR3 is TGTGCCAGTTCGGACAGGCGGAGGGCTTGGGAAAAACTGTTTTTT.

This clonotype was detected many times. The chain employs TRBV2 and TRBJ2-7; 8 positions agree with TRBD1. Germline assignment: CDR1 SNHLY and CDR2 FYNNEI. The V and J ends lost 7 bases and 6 bases, in that order; junction bases with no gene match: 5. This CDR3 is built from 12 residues. The CDR3 DNA is TGTGCCAGCACCGGAACAGGGGGCGAGCAGTACTTC. Amino acids: CASTGTGGEQYF. Full variable domain (missing parts from reference TRBV2 and TRBJ2-7): EPEVTQTPSHQVTQMGQEVILRCVPISNHLYFYWYRQILGQKVEFLVSFYNNEISEKSEIFDDQFSVERPDGSNFTLKIRSTKLEDSAMYFCASTGTGGEQYFGPGTRLTVT.

This clonotype was observed many times. V usage is TRBV14 and J usage is TRBJ1-2, with 9 bases that match TRBD1. Unmatched junction bases numbered 4, after V lost 5 bases and J lost 6 bases. The germline V gene has CDR1 SGHDN and CDR2 FVKESK. The CDR3 totals 13 residues. The CDR3 DNA is TGTGCCAGCAGCTGGGACAGGGCTGATGGCTACACCTTC. It codes for CASSWDRADGYTF.

This clonotype was found a few times. The chain recombines TRBV5-1 with TRBJ1-1; D gene unclear. CDR3 length equals 14 residues. V lost 0 bases and J 4 bases, leaving 10 bases between the germline ends. Germline V CDR1 and CDR2: SGHRS, YFSETQ. The CDR3 protein is CASSLVPDGTEAFF. CDR3 bases: TGCGCCAGCAGCTTGGTCCCCGACGGCACTGAAGCTTTCTTT.

On this clonotype itself: Relative to the germline gene, one junction end is altered; a read error may explain this. The CDR3, as DNA: TGCGCCAGCAGCCAGGACAGGAACCAGAATTCACCCCTCCACTTT. It codes for CASSQDRNQNSPLHF. The chain couples TRBV13 to TRBJ1-6, with 7 bases lining up with TRBD1. The CDR3 has 15 amino acids. Germline V gene data show CDR1 as PRHDT and CDR2 as FYEKMQ (reference sequence). The full variable domain, in which reference TRBV13 and TRBJ1-6 provide the parts outside the CDR3, is AAGVIQSPRHLIKEKRETATLKCYPIPRHDTVYWYQQGPGQDPQFLISFYEKMQSDKGSIPDRFSAQQFSDYHSELNMSSLELGDSALYFCASSQDRNQNSPLHFGNGTRLTVT.

Worth noting for this clonotype: A junction end diverges from the germline sequence, so it may reflect a read error. The chain has TRBV15 and TRBJ2-7, with 7 bases fitting TRBD1. The length of the CDR3 is 16 residues. CDR1 and CDR2 from the germline V gene are LNHNV and YYDKDF (reference sequence). As DNA, the CDR3 is TGTGCCATCAGCAGAGATGATTTGGTCAGGGGGTACGAGCAGTACTTC. Its protein is CAISRDDLVRGYEQYF.

This clonotype has a handful of counts. The chain carries TRBV7-9 and TRBJ2-7; a possible D gene is TRBD1 (5 bases). Trimming cost V 6 bases and J 3 bases, with 15 bases left between them. The CDR3 totals 14 residues. The V gene's germline CDR1 is SEHNR and CDR2 FQNEAQ (reference sequence). The CDR3 nucleotides read TGTGCCAGCAGTCCTATAACCGGACACTACGAGCAGTACTTC. Amino acid sequence: CASSPITGHYEQYF.

As regards this clonotype: The CDR3 does not end in the conserved phenylalanine or tryptophan, so this is likely a read error. The chain uses TRBV5-1 and TRBJ1-1, with TRBD1 matching 7 bases. V trimming: 4 bases; J trimming: 5 bases; junction bases outside the gene matches: 8. CDR3 length: 14 residues. CDR1 SGHRS and CDR2 YFSETQ come from the germline V gene. CDR3 in DNA: TGCGCCAGCAGCCAAAGACAGGGTTGGACTGAAGCTTTCCTT. Translation: CASSQRQGWTEAFL.

The gene calls are TRBV25-1 and TRBJ1-5; D possibly corresponds to TRBD1 (5 bases). V lost 2 bases and J 6 bases, leaving 11 bases between the germline ends. The CDR3 covers 14 residues. Germline assignment: CDR1 MGHDK and CDR2 SYGVNS. The CDR3 reads CASSEAGSAQPQHF. The CDR3 nucleotides are TGTGCCAGCAGTGAAGCAGGGTCGGCTCAGCCCCAGCATTTT.

CDR3 sequence (DNA): TGTGCCAGCAGCCCGGACAGGGTCCATAACTATGGCTACACCTTC. This sequence encodes CASSPDRVHNYGYTF. The V call is TRBV4-2, the J call TRBJ1-2; 8 bases map to TRBD1. CDR3 size: 15 residues. V gave up 4 bases and J gave up 1 base; unmatched junction bases: 5. Germline-derived CDR1 and CDR2 are LGHNA and YNFKEQ.